This T cell receptor (beta chain) was captured in a study of T cell responses to AZD1222 COVID-19 vaccine. This table comes from immunoSEQ multiplex PCR, and its TCRdb copy is limited to in-frame clones, with some not included. The sample has over 100,000 clones; about nine tenths are singletons. This clone was observed a single time. V was cut by 4 bases and J by 5 bases, with 15 bases left in between. Germline CDR1 SGHRS, CDR2 YFSETQ. The CDR3 is made up of 15 amino acids. The source is an adult in good health. Material: peripheral blood, obtained on day 0 of AZD1222 vaccination. V usage is TRBV5-1 and J usage is TRBJ2-2; no reliable D call. The CDR3 DNA is TGCGCCAGCAGCCTGTTCAGTGAAGTGACCGGGGAGCTGTTTTTT. It translates to CASSLFSEVTGELFF.